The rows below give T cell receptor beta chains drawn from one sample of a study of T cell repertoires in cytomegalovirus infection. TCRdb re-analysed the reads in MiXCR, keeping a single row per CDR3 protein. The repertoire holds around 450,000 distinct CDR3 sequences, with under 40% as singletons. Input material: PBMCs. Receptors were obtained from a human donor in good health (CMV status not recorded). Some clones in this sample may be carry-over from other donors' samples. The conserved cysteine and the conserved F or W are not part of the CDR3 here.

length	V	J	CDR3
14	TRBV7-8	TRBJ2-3	ASSPSRLAVTNTQY
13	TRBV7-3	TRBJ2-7	ASSLGPGQGYEQY
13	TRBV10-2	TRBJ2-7	ASNLMGQGGYEQY
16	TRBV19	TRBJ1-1	ASSNGTGAWGMNTEAF
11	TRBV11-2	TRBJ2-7	ASSLVATGEQY
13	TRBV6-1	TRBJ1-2	ASSPGDRGSSGYT
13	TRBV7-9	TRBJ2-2	ASSSGVGEAGELF
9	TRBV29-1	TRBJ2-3	SVGDTDTQY
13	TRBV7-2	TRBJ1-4	ASSLGGGVNEKLF
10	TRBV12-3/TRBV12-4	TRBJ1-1	ASVAANTEAF
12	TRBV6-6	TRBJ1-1	ARSAGTFNTEAF
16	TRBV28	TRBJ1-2	ASSLEVLRDRGAHGYT
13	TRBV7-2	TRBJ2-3	ASSPRGGAVDTQY
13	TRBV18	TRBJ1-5	ASSPQDHSNQPQH
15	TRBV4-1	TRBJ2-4	SSSQELAGGVKHIQY
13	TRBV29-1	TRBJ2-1	SVEFWGSLGSEQF